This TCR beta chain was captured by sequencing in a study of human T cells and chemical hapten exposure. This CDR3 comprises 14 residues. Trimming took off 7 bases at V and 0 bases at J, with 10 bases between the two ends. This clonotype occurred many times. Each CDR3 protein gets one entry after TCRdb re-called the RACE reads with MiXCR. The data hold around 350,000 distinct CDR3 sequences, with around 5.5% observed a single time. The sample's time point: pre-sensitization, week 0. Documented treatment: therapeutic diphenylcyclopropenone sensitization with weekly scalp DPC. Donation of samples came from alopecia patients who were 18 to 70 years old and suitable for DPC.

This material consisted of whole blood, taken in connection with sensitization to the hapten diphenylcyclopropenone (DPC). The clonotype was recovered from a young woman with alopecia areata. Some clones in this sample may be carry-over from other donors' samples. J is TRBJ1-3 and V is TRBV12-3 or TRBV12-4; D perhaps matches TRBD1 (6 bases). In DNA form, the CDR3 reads TGTGCCAGCACCGTGGACAGCTCTGGAAACACCATATATTTT. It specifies CASTVDSSGNTIYF.